This TCR beta chain was identified in a study of CD4 T cells in relation to SARS-CoV-2 and coronaviruses. Study-wide background: ViraFEST: roughly 9-day antigen culture of PBMCs, then TCR beta CDR3 sequencing. Controls used an HIV-1 Nef peptide pool or no peptide.

Data came from immunoSEQ multiplex PCR; TCRdb stores just in-frame clones and leaves some out. This sample has tens of thousands of clones, with approximately 82% found just once. The unexposed donors gave CD4+ T cells in about 2011-2018, prior to COVID-19. CD4+ T cells were isolated from the cells after 10 days of culture. Cells permitting, SARS-CoV-2 S/N and four cold-coronavirus spikes were tested on unexposed-donor CD4+ T cells. Study-level findings and limits: No donor gave both pre-pandemic and post-infection samples.

Worth noting for this clone: Its antigen is not identified.

CDR1 MNHEY and CDR2 SMNVEV come from the germline V gene (reference sequence). The CDR3 extends over 15 amino acids. The germline V and J ends were trimmed by 3 bases and 5 bases, with 16 bases remaining between them. Sequenced sample: CD4+ T cells from PBMCs, cultured in vitro. This TCR was recovered from a human donor in good health. The rearrangement uses TRBV27 and TRBJ1-2; D gene uncertain. The CDR3 bases are TGTGCCAGCAGTTTGGGCCGGCCACTTGGGTATGGCTACACCTTC. Its protein product is CASSLGRPLGYGYTF.